Shown below are 7 T cell receptor beta chains from a single sample sequenced in a study of identical twins. TCRdb re-called the 5' RACE reads through MiXCR, storing one row per CDR3 protein. This table holds around 1.7 million distinct CDR3 sequences, less than 35% found once. Sequencing was carried out using cord blood. These receptors were collected from a newborn girl in good health.

V is TRBV18 and J is TRBJ2-2, with a possible D match to TRBD1 (5 bases). Germline V gives CDR1 KGHSH, CDR2 LQKENI. Trimming took 6 bases from V and 5 from J, leaving 16 bases between them. This CDR3 contains 15 residues. The CDR3 DNA reads TGTGCCAGCTCTCCCCGGACAACTGAGACCGGGGAGCTGTTTTTT. It translates to CASSPRTTETGELFF.

The gene calls are TRBV3-1 and TRBJ1-1, with a weak D call TRBD1 (6 bases). CDR1 and CDR2 from the germline V gene are LGHDT and YNNKEL (reference sequence). Trimming pared 3 bases from V and 3 bases from J, leaving 11 bases between. There are 14 residues in the CDR3. CDR3 sequence reads: CASSHTGWYTEAFF. DNA of the CDR3: TGTGCCAGCAGCCACACAGGGTGGTACACTGAAGCTTTCTTT.

This clonotype was detected many times. The chain recombines TRBV12-3 or TRBV12-4 with TRBJ2-5; D may match TRBD1 or TRBD2 (5 bases each). Trimming removed 2 bases from V and 4 bases from J, with 14 bases in between. The CDR3 length is 15 residues. CDR3: CASSLSLSGRETQYF. DNA of the CDR3: TGTGCCAGCAGTTTAAGTCTGTCAGGGAGAGAGACCCAGTACTTC.

This clonotype was counted between two and nine times. CDR3 amino acids: CASSGTALGTDTQYF. CDR3 bases: TGTGCCAGCAGTGGGACTGCGCTTGGCACAGATACGCAGTATTTT. The V gene is TRBV6-6, the J gene TRBJ2-3, with D possibly matching TRBD2 (6 bases). CDR3 size: 15 residues. Trimming shortened V by 5 bases and J by 1 base, and 13 bases separated the two germline ends. The V gene's germline CDR1 is MNHNY and CDR2 SVGAGI (reference sequence).

This clonotype came up a few times. The gene calls are TRBV6-1 and TRBJ1-5, with TRBD1 matching 10 bases. The junction had 9 bases not matched to a gene; V was cut back by 6 bases and J by 4 bases. The CDR3 has 16 amino acids. Germline CDR1 reads MNHNS; CDR2 reads SASEGT. CDR3 sequence: CASRGQGSGGNQPQHF. CDR3 coding DNA: TGTGCCAGCAGGGGACAGGGGTCGGGCGGTAATCAGCCCCAGCATTTT.

The chain is built from TRBV29-1 and TRBJ2-1; D gene unclear. Germline lookup yields CDR1 SQVTM and CDR2 ANQGSEA. V lost 6 bases to trimming and J lost 1 base, with 13 bases between them. The CDR3 consists of 14 residues. The CDR3 coding sequence is TGCAGCGTACAGAGAGAAAGATCCTACAATGAGCAGTTCTTC. Encoded protein: CSVQRERSYNEQFF.

This clonotype was detected a few times. J is TRBJ1-4 and V is TRBV18; D gene unclear. The CDR3 has 13 residues. Germline-derived CDR1 and CDR2 are KGHSH and LQKENI. V was clipped by 3 bases and J by 5 bases, with 7 bases between them. DNA for the CDR3: TGTGCCAGCTCACCGGTCGGGAATGAAAAACTGTTTTTT. Translation gives CASSPVGNEKLFF.